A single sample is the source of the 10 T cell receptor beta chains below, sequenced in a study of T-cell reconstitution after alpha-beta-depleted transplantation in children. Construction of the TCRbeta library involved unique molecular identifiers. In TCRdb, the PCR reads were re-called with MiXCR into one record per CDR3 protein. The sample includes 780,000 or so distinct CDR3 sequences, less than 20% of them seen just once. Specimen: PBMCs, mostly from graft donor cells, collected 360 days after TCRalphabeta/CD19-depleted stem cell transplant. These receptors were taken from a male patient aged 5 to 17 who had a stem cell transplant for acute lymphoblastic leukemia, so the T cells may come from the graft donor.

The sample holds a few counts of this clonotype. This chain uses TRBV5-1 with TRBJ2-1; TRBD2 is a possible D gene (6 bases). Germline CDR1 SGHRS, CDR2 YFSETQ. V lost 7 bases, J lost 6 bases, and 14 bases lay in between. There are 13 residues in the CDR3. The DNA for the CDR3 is TGCGCCAGCGGGGATGATAGCGGCAATGAGCAGTTCTTC. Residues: CASGDDSGNEQFF.

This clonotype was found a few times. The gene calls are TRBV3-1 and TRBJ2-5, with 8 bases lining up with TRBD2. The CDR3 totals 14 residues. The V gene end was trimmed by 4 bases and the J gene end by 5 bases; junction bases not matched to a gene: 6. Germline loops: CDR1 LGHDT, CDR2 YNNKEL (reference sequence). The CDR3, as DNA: TGTGCCAGCAGCCGAGCGGGAGTGGGGGAGACCCAGTACTTC. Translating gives CASSRAGVGETQYF.

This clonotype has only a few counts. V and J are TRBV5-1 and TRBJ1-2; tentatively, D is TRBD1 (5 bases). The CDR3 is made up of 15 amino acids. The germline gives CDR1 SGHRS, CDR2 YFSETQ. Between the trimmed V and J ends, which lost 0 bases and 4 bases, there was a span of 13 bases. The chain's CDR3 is CASSLDGTFGYGYTF. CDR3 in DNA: TGCGCCAGCAGCTTGGATGGGACCTTTGGCTATGGCTACACCTTC.

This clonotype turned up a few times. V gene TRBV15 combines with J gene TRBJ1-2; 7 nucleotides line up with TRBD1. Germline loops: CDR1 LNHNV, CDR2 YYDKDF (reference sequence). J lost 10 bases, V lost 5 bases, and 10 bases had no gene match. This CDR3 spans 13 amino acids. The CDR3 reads CATSLDRDGAYTF. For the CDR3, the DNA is TGTGCCACCAGCCTCGACAGGGATGGGGCCTACACCTTC.

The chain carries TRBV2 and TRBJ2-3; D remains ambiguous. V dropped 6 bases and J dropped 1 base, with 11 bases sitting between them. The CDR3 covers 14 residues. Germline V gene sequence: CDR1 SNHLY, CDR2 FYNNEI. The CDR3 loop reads CASRENGGTDTQYF. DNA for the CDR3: TGTGCCAGCAGGGAAAATGGGGGCACAGATACGCAGTATTTT.

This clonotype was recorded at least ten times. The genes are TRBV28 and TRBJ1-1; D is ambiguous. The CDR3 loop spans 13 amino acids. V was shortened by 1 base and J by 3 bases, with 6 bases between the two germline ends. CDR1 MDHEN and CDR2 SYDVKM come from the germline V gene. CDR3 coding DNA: TGTGCCAGCAGTTTATACCGGGACACTGAAGCTTTCTTT. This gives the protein CASSLYRDTEAFF.

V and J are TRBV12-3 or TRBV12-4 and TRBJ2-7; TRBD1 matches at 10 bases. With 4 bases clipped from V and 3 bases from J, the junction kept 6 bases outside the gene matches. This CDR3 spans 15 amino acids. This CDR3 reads CASSWDRGLVYEQYF. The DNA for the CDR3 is TGTGCCAGCAGTTGGGACAGGGGCCTTGTCTACGAGCAGTACTTC.

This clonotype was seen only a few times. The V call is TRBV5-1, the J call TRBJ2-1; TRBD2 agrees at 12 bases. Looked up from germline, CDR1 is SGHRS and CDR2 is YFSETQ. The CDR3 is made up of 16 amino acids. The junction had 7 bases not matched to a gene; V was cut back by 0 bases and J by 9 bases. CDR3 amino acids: CASSLAATSGSTEQFF. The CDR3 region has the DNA TGCGCCAGCAGCTTGGCCGCGACTAGCGGGAGCACTGAGCAGTTCTTC.

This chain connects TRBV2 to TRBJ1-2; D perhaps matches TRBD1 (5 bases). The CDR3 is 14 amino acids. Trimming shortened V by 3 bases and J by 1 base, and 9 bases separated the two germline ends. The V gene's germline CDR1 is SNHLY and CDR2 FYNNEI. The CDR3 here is CASSDGQFNYGYTF. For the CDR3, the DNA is TGTGCCAGCAGTGACGGACAATTTAACTATGGCTACACCTTC. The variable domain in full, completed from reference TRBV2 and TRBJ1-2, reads EPEVTQTPSHQVTQMGQEVILRCVPISNHLYFYWYRQILGQKVEFLVSFYNNEISEKSEIFDDQFSVERPDGSNFTLKIRSTKLEDSAMYFCASSDGQFNYGYTFGSGTRLTVV.

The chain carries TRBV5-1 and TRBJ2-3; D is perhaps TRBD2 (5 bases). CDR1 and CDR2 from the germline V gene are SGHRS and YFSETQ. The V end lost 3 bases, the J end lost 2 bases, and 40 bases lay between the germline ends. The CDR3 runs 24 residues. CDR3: CASSSRLAQDSKGPYPRSTDTQYF. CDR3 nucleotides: TGCGCCAGCAGCTCCCGCCTTGCCCAGGACTCAAAAGGCCCGTACCCAAGATCCACAGATACGCAGTATTTT.